This T cell receptor (beta chain) was recovered during a study of T cells in localized non-small cell lung cancer (dated by TCRdb to between 2020 and 2021). In terms of the full investigation: Comparing tumors with uninvolved tumor-adjacent lungs, the study looked at the T cell repertoires of fewer than 250 patients with early-stage NSCLC. The cohort consisted of 200 to 250 treatment-naive NSCLC patients whose localized lung tumors had been resected. A mean age of 66.3 years was recorded for the NSCLC patients, of whom around 120 were male and about 100 were female.

The investigation overall reported the following: Because of the exploratory design, TCR variables were selected using unadjusted p-values without false-discovery rate correction. Uninvolved tumor-adjacent lung showed the highest T cell clonality, higher than tumor, which suggests more focused antigenic responses in the uninvolved tumor-adjacent lung. Higher T cell density in blood was associated with longer overall survival, whereas higher clonality in adjacent lung was associated with shorter survival. Multi-region tumor sequencing was not performed, so intratumor heterogeneity could not be excluded. Of the top 100 tumor clones, a median of about 53 were detected in paired uninvolved adjacent lung; roughly 29 were also among that lung's top 100.

The immunoSEQ Assay was used to sequence TCR beta CDR3 regions from DNA. The authors' pipeline ran thus. To compute T cell density, TCR beta template counts were normalized to usable DNA, which was estimated by amplifying housekeeping genes. Richness was estimated with the preseqR package, extrapolating to 400,000 templates for PBMC samples and 120,000 templates for tissue samples. Clonality was defined as one minus Pielou's evenness. To identify tissue-enriched TCRs, differential abundance testing was run on productive amino-acid clonotypes with a minimum total count of 5 and an alpha of 0.1. The Jaccard Index and the Morisita Overlap Index were used to measure how much the repertoires overlapped between compartments. GLIPH clustered TCR beta CDR3s with public tetramer-defined viral CDR3s; viral motifs required at least three viral sequences plus V-gene enrichment. TCRdb holds this immuneACCESS table with in-frame rearrangements only. Some clones are missing; in checked studies, unresolved V genes explain under half, and the rest has no known cause. V and J calls plus clone size are reproduced from that table; the DNA served to infer D and trimming. The table for this sample lists more than 12,000 clones; around 85% of them were counted only once. Roughly 4% of the sample belongs to the ten largest clones.

At diagnosis, peripheral blood, uninvolved tumor-adjacent lung and tumor were collected and were preserved as a mix of fresh-frozen and FFPE material. For TCR repertoire profiling, the blood samples were analyzed as peripheral blood mononuclear cells. This clone has a single count. It has no known antigen specificity. Base-call qualities are not available, and no considerably larger clone is one nucleotide away. V is pruned by 0 bases and J by 12 bases, leaving 3 bases of the junction without a gene match. The CDR3 goes from the cysteine to the phenylalanine over 13 residues. The kept DNA is CDR3 alone, 39 bases in frame from the first base. Sequences SEHNR (CDR1) and FQNEAQ (CDR2) are obtained from the germline V gene (reference sequence).

The sequences come from peripheral blood, collected before any cancer treatment. The TCR was taken from a woman aged 40-69 years with stage I lung adenocarcinoma. The chain joins TRBV7-9 to TRBJ1-1; 11 bases in between match TRBD1. CDR3 reads: CASSLAGQGDSFF. The bases read TGTGCCAGCAGCTTAGCGGGACAGGGGGATTCTTTCTTT.